Presented here are 19 T cell receptor beta chains from one specimen sequenced in a study of blood T cell repertoires in COVID-19. TCRdb keeps only in-frame clones here, not all; method: immunoSEQ multiplex PCR. Counted here are 35,000 to 55,000 clones, around 91% occurring once; the ten biggest clones make up around 3%. The sample consisted of peripheral blood. Receptors were obtained from a man in his fifties with active COVID-19.

This sequence joins TRBV14 and TRBJ2-7; D ambiguous. CDR3 length: 12 amino acids. Looked up from germline, CDR1 is SGHDN and CDR2 is FVKESK. Trimming removed 2 bases at V and 7 bases at J, with 9 bases between. The CDR3 is CASSQSGLEQYF. The CDR3 DNA reads as TGTGCCAGCAGCCAATCGGGTCTAGAGCAGTACTTC.

The V call is TRBV30, the J call TRBJ1-1, with unresolved D. CDR3 length: 11 residues. V lost 6 bases to trimming and J lost 3 bases, with 8 bases between them. Germline values: CDR1 GTSNPN, CDR2 SVGIG (reference sequence). The CDR3 nucleotides are TGTGCCTGCAGCGGATACACTGAAGCTTTCTTT. Residues: CACSGYTEAFF. The whole variable domain, remainder taken from reference TRBV30 and TRBJ1-1, is SQTIHQWPATLVQPVGSPLSLECTVEGTSNPNLYWYRQAAGRGLQLLFYSVGIGQISSEVPQNLSASRPQDRQFILSSKKLLLSDSGFYLCACSGYTEAFFGQGTRLTVV.

Only one count was recorded for this clone. The chain's CDR3 is CASRDKANTGELFF. In DNA, the CDR3 is TGTGCCAGCAGGGACAAAGCGAACACCGGGGAGCTGTTTTTT. V and J are TRBV2 and TRBJ2-2, with a weak D call TRBD1 (5 bases). Looked up from germline, CDR1 is SNHLY and CDR2 is FYNNEI. The CDR3 extends over 14 amino acids. V was clipped by 6 bases and J by 0 bases, with 8 bases between them.

J is TRBJ1-2 and V is TRBV28; possibly TRBD1 for D (6 bases). This CDR3 has 15 amino acids. The V gene lost 6 bases and the J gene lost 6 bases, with 20 bases spanning the gap. CDR1 is MDHEN, CDR2 SYDVKM, per germline. CDR3 in amino acids: CASSPGGLGYNGYTF. The CDR3 nucleotides are TGTGCCAGCAGCCCCGGGGGGCTAGGGTACAATGGCTACACCTTC.

The chain couples TRBV15 to TRBJ1-2; a weak D match, TRBD1 (6 bases). This CDR3 has 15 amino acids. Germline CDR1 reads LNHNV; CDR2 reads YYDKDF (reference sequence). The germline V and J ends were trimmed by 5 bases and 0 bases, with 13 bases remaining between them. The DNA for the CDR3 is TGTGCCACCAGCCCCCGGACAGTTCCTAACTATGGCTACACCTTC. Its translation: CATSPRTVPNYGYTF.

The rearrangement joins TRBV18 to TRBJ2-4; weak D call: TRBD1 (6 bases). The CDR3 is 16 residues long. Germline lookup yields CDR1 KGHSH and CDR2 LQKENI. V lost 1 base, J lost 8 bases, and 18 bases lay in between. The CDR3: CASSPLRGPGRDIQYF. The CDR3 DNA follows: TGTGCCAGCTCACCACTCAGGGGCCCAGGAAGGGACATTCAGTACTTC.

This clone was seen only a few times. J is TRBJ1-1 and V is TRBV5-6; no definite D call. V gave up 4 bases and J gave up 7 bases, with 11 bases separating them. CDR1 and CDR2 (germline): SGHDT, YYEEEE. This CDR3 comprises 12 residues. CDR3 sequence reads: CASSPGRVEAFF. Here the CDR3 DNA reads TGTGCCAGCAGCCCTGGGAGGGTTGAAGCTTTCTTT. The whole variable domain, remainder taken from reference TRBV5-6 and TRBJ1-1, is DAGVTQSPTHLIKTRGQQVTLRCSPKSGHDTVSWYQQALGQGPQFIFQYYEEEERQRGNFPDRFSGHQFPNYSSELNVNALLLGDSALYLCASSPGRVEAFFGQGTRLTVV.

V and J are TRBV18 and TRBJ2-7; D is unclear. The germline CDR1 and CDR2 sequences are KGHSH and LQKENI. The CDR3 runs to 14 residues. Between the trimmed V and J ends, which lost 4 bases and 2 bases, there was a span of 12 bases. CDR3 in amino acids: CASSLTPVAYEQYF. The CDR3 nucleotides read TGTGCCAGCTCACTTACGCCGGTCGCCTACGAGCAGTACTTC.

The rearrangement uses TRBV19 and TRBJ1-1, with a weak D call TRBD1 (5 bases). CDR1 LNHDA and CDR2 SQIVND come from the germline V gene (reference sequence). The CDR3 runs to 15 residues. Trimming stripped 3 bases from V and 4 bases from J, with 15 bases between. CDR3 protein: CASSIGGVASTEAFF. CDR3 DNA: TGTGCCAGTAGTATTGGGGGGGTTGCAAGCACTGAAGCTTTCTTT.

This chain uses TRBV30 with TRBJ1-3; D remains unclear. The CDR3 runs to 14 residues. Trimming took off 1 base at V and 4 bases at J, with 11 bases between the two ends. CDR1 GTSNPN and CDR2 SVGIG come from the germline V gene (reference sequence). CDR3 in DNA: TGTGCCTGGAGTGCCCTACGAACGGGAAACACCATATATTTT. Its translation: CAWSALRTGNTIYF.

The chain recombines TRBV7-8 with TRBJ2-1; TRBD2 aligns across 7 bases. The CDR3 is made up of 17 amino acids. Trimming removed 5 bases from V and 4 bases from J; junction bases left unmatched: 14. Germline values: CDR1 SGHVS, CDR2 FQNEAQ. In DNA form, the CDR3 reads TGTGCCAGCAGCCCCGGTGGGGCGGGGGAATCGTACAATGAGCAGTTCTTC. Translation: CASSPGGAGESYNEQFF.

V is TRBV24-1 and J is TRBJ1-2; 9 bases are shared with TRBD1. With V trimmed by 4 bases and J by 7 bases, 6 bases remained unmatched. This CDR3 is built from 14 residues. Germline V gene data show CDR1 as KGHDR and CDR2 as SFDVKD. CDR3 sequence: CATSETGGWGGYTF. DNA of the CDR3: TGTGCCACCAGTGAAACAGGGGGCTGGGGTGGCTACACCTTC.

The V gene is TRBV7-2, the J gene TRBJ2-2; D is uncertain. Trimming removed 1 base from V and 0 bases from J, with 6 bases in between. Looked up from germline, CDR1 is SGHTA and CDR2 is FQGNSA. CDR3 length: 15 residues. The CDR3 nucleotides are TGTGCCAGCAGCTTAGAATCCGCGAACACCGGGGAGCTGTTTTTT. Amino acids: CASSLESANTGELFF.

CDR3 protein: CASRLAENTEAFF. The DNA of the CDR3 is TGCGCCAGCCGGTTGGCAGAGAACACTGAAGCTTTCTTT. The chain has TRBV5-1 and TRBJ1-1; D gene ambiguous. Germline V CDR1 and CDR2: SGHRS, YFSETQ. V dropped 7 bases and J dropped 1 base, with 11 bases sitting between them. This CDR3 region has 13 residues.

The chain has TRBV13 and TRBJ1-1; TRBD1 matches 9 bases. The CDR3 covers 14 residues. Germline V CDR1 and CDR2: PRHDT, FYEKMQ (reference sequence). Germline trimming cut 0 bases from V and 5 bases from J; bases unmatched to any gene: 1. In nucleotides, the CDR3 is TGTGCCAGCAGCTTAGGGACAGGGGGGACTGAAGCTTTCTTT. This sequence encodes CASSLGTGGTEAFF.

The chain is built from TRBV14 and TRBJ1-2; 8 positions match TRBD1. After removal of 0 bases from V and 5 bases from J, the junction contained 5 bases not matched to a gene. Germline-derived CDR1 and CDR2 are SGHDN and FVKESK. The CDR3 has 15 amino acids. CDR3 sequence: CASSQDGRQGYGYTF. The CDR3 coding sequence is TGTGCCAGCAGCCAAGATGGCCGACAGGGGTATGGCTACACCTTC.

The V gene is TRBV5-5, the J gene TRBJ1-2, with D perhaps matching TRBD1 (6 bases). The length of the CDR3 is 15 residues. The V gene's germline CDR1 is SGHKS and CDR2 YYEKEE (reference sequence). Trimming stripped 0 bases from V and 2 bases from J, with 11 bases between. The CDR3: CASSLVNRENYGYTF. The CDR3 DNA sequence: TGTGCCAGCAGCTTGGTGAACAGGGAGAACTATGGCTACACCTTC.

This clone was recorded a few times. The V and J genes are TRBV5-6 and TRBJ1-2; 11 nucleotides match TRBD1. With 6 bases clipped from V and 7 bases from J, the junction kept 14 bases outside the gene matches. Germline CDR1 is SGHDT and CDR2 is YYEEEE. The CDR3 totals 16 residues. The CDR3 spells CASIPQKGTGGRGYTF. The CDR3 DNA sequence: TGTGCCAGCATTCCTCAGAAGGGGACAGGGGGACGTGGCTACACCTTC.

The rearrangement links TRBV24-1 to TRBJ1-2; 7 bases align to TRBD1. CDR3 length: 14 amino acids. CDR1 KGHDR and CDR2 SFDVKD come from the germline V gene. With V trimmed by 3 bases and J by 2 bases, 2 bases remained unmatched. CDR3 bases: TGTGCCACCAGTGATGCGGGACAGAACTATGGCTACACCTTC. This codes for CATSDAGQNYGYTF.